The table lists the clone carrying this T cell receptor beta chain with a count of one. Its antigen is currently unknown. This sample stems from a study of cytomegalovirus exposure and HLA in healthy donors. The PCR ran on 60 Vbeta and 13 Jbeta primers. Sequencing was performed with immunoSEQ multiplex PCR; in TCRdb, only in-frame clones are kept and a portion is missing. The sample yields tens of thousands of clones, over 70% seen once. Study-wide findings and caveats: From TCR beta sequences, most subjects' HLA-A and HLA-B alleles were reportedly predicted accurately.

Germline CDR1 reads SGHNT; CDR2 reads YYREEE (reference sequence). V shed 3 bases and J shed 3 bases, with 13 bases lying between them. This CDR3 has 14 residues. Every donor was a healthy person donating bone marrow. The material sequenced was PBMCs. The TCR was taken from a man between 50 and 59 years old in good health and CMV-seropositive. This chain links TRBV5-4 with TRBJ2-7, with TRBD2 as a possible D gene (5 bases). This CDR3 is CASSSDSEGYEQYF. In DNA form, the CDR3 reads TGTGCCAGCAGCTCGGACTCTGAGGGCTACGAGCAGTACTTC.